These T cell receptor beta chains were read from a single sample in a study of shared clonotypes between healthy human individuals. Here immunoSEQ multiplex PCR was the method, and the copy in TCRdb shows in-frame clones only, minus some. The profile covers more than 2 million clones, with roughly 94% appearing a single time and 0.13% taken by the ten largest. Sequencing input: naive CD4+ T cells sorted from blood. Receptors originate from a man between 18 and 29 years old in good health. Both conserved end residues are part of each CDR3. Fields, in order: clone size, J gene, D gene, V gene, CDR3 protein, CDR3 DNA. D genes are given only for firm matches. Clone size is given for some rows only: seen once, a few or many times, or a class if the clone is expanded.

clone size: NA; J gene: TRBJ1-6; D gene: TRBD1; V gene: TRBV5-1; CDR3 protein: CASSPGQLINSYNSPLHF; CDR3 DNA: TGCGCCAGCAGCCCGGGACAGTTAATAAACTCCTATAATTCACCCCTCCACTTT
clone size: NA; J gene: TRBJ1-2; D gene: TRBD1; V gene: TRBV2; CDR3 protein: CASRTGKFGYTF; CDR3 DNA: TGTGCCAGCCGGACAGGGAAGTTTGGCTACACCTTC
clone size: NA; J gene: TRBJ1-5; D gene: TRBD1; V gene: TRBV5-8; CDR3 protein: CASSSDRAQPQHF; CDR3 DNA: TGTGCCAGCAGCTCTGACAGGGCCCAGCCCCAGCATTTT
clone size: NA; J gene: TRBJ1-1; D gene: NA; V gene: TRBV18; CDR3 protein: CASSPTSGSLLNTEAFF; CDR3 DNA: TGTGCCAGCTCACCCACCTCGGGCAGCCTCCTGAACACTGAAGCTTTCTTT
clone size: NA; J gene: TRBJ2-5; D gene: TRBD2; V gene: TRBV6-6; CDR3 protein: CASRGLAVQETQYF; CDR3 DNA: TGTGCCAGCCGGGGACTAGCGGTACAAGAGACCCAGTACTTC
clone size: NA; J gene: TRBJ2-4; D gene: NA; V gene: TRBV11-2; CDR3 protein: CASSLYHRPLNIQYF; CDR3 DNA: TGTGCCAGCAGCTTATATCACAGGCCCTTAAACATTCAGTACTTC
clone size: NA; J gene: TRBJ2-5; D gene: TRBD1; V gene: TRBV2; CDR3 protein: CASSGPTGSRETQYF; CDR3 DNA: TGTGCCAGCAGTGGACCGACAGGGAGTCGGGAGACCCAGTACTTC
clone size: NA; J gene: TRBJ2-5; D gene: TRBD2; V gene: TRBV7-9; CDR3 protein: CASSLGLASETQYF; CDR3 DNA: TGTGCCAGCAGCCTGGGACTAGCCTCCGAGACCCAGTACTTC
clone size: NA; J gene: TRBJ2-5; D gene: NA; V gene: TRBV6-5; CDR3 protein: CASSYSNAGRETQYF; CDR3 DNA: TGTGCCAGCAGTTACTCGAACGCGGGGAGAGAGACCCAGTACTTC
clone size: once; J gene: TRBJ1-1; D gene: NA; V gene: TRBV11-2; CDR3 protein: CASSLGLKPNTEAFF; CDR3 DNA: TGTGCCAGCAGCCTAGGACTCAAACCGAACACTGAAGCTTTCTTT
clone size: NA; J gene: TRBJ2-7; D gene: TRBD1; V gene: TRBV27; CDR3 protein: CASSLSRDRVRVYEQYF; CDR3 DNA: TGTGCCAGCAGTTTGTCCCGGGACAGGGTTCGGGTCTACGAGCAGTACTTC
clone size: NA; J gene: TRBJ1-5; D gene: NA; V gene: TRBV5-1; CDR3 protein: CASSLEGGENQPQHF; CDR3 DNA: TGCGCCAGCAGCTTGGAAGGAGGAGAGAATCAGCCCCAGCATTTT
clone size: NA; J gene: TRBJ1-4; D gene: TRBD1; V gene: TRBV25-1; CDR3 protein: CASRRGLGNEKLFF; CDR3 DNA: TGTGCCAGCAGGAGGGGGCTGGGGAATGAAAAACTGTTTTTT
clone size: NA; J gene: TRBJ2-7; D gene: NA; V gene: TRBV10-3; CDR3 protein: CASSYRTVTYEQYF; CDR3 DNA: TGTGCCAGCAGTTATCGGACCGTCACCTACGAGCAGTACTTC
clone size: NA; J gene: TRBJ1-2; D gene: NA; V gene: TRBV25-1; CDR3 protein: CASSDHRRGYTF; CDR3 DNA: TGTGCCAGCAGTGATCACAGGAGGGGCTACACCTTC